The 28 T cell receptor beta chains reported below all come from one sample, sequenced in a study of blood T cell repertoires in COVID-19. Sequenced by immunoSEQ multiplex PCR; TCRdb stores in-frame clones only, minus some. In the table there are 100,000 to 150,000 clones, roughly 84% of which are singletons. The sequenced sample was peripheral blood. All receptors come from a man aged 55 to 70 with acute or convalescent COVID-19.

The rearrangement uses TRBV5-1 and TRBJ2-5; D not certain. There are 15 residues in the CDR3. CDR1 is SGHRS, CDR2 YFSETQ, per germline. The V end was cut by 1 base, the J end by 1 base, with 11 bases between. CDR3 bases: TGCGCCAGCAGCTTGTTCCAGGATATCCAAGAGACCCAGTACTTC. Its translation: CASSLFQDIQETQYF.

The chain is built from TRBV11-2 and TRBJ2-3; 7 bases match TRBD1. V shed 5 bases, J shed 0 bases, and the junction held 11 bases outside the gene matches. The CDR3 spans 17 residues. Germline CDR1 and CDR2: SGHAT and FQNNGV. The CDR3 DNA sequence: TGTGCCAGCAGCCGGGGACAGTCTCCTTATAGCACAGATACGCAGTATTTT. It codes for CASSRGQSPYSTDTQYF.

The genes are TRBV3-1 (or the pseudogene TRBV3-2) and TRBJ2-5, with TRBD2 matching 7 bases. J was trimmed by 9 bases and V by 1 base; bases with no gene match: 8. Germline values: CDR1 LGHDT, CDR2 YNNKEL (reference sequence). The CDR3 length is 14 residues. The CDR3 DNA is TGTGCCAGCAGCCAAGGTTGGGGGAGGGTGTCCCAGTACTTC. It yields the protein CASSQGWGRVSQYF.

CDR3 region: CASSLLGSYGYTF. In DNA, the CDR3 is TGTGCCAGCAGTTTACTGGGGAGCTATGGCTACACCTTC. The genes are TRBV12-3 or TRBV12-4 and TRBJ1-2; D gene unclear. Trimming shortened V by 2 bases and J by 4 bases, and 8 bases separated the two germline ends. The CDR3 contains 13 residues.

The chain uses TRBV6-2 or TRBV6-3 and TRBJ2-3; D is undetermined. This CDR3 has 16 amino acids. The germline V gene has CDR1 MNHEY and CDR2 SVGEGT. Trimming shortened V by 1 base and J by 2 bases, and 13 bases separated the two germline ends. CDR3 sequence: CASSYYVTSYTDTQYF. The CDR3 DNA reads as TGTGCCAGCAGTTACTATGTGACATCTTACACAGATACGCAGTATTTT.

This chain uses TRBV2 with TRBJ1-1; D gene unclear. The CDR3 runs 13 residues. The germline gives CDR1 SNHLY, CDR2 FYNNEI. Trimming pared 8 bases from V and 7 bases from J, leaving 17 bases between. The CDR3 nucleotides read TGTGCCAGCTCCTTATCCGGTTCGGGTGAAGCTTTCTTT. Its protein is CASSLSGSGEAFF.

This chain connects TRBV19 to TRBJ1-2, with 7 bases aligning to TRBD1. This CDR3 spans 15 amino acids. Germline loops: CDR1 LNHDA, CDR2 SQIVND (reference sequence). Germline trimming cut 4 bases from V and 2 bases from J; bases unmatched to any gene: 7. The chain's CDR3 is CASSTHIQGNYGYTF. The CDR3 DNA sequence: TGTGCCAGTAGTACCCATATACAGGGGAACTATGGCTACACCTTC.

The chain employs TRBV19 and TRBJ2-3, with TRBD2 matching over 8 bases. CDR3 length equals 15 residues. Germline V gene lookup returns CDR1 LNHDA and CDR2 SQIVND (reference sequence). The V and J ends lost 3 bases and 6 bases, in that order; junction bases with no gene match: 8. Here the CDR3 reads CASSIRGGARDTQYF. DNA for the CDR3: TGTGCCAGTAGTATCCGGGGGGGGGCCCGCGATACGCAGTATTTT.

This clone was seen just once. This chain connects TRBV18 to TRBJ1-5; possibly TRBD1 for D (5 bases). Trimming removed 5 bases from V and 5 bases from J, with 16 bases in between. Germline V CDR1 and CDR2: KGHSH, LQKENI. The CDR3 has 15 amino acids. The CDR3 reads CASSTTREGHQPQHF. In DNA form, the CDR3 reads TGTGCCAGCTCAACTACCAGGGAAGGCCATCAGCCCCAGCATTTT.

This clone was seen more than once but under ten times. The CDR3, as DNA: TGTGCCTGGAGTGTATATAGCAATCAGCCCCAGCATTTT. Its translation: CAWSVYSNQPQHF. The genes are TRBV30 and TRBJ1-5; no definite D call. The CDR3 contains 13 residues. The germline CDR1 and CDR2 sequences are GTSNPN and SVGIG (reference sequence). Trimming removed 0 bases from V and 0 bases from J, with 3 bases in between.

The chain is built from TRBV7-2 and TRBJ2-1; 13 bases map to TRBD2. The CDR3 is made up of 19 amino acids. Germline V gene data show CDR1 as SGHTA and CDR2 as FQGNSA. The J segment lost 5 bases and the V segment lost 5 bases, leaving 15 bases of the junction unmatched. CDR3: CASSLRPTGTSGVHNEQFF. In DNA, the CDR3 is TGTGCCAGCAGCCTCCGACCGACCGGGACTAGCGGGGTCCACAATGAGCAGTTCTTC.

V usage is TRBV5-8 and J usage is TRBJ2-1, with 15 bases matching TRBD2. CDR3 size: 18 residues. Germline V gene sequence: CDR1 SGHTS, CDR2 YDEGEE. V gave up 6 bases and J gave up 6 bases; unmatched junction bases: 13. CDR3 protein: CASKYRGTSGRFVNEQFF. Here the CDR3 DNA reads TGTGCCAGCAAGTATAGGGGGACTAGCGGGAGGTTTGTCAATGAGCAGTTCTTC.

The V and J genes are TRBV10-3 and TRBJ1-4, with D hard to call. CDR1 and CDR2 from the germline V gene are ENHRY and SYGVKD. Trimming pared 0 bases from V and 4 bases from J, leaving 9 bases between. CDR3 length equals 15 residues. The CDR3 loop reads CAISESSGSNEKLFF. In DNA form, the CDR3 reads TGTGCCATCAGTGAGTCGTCGGGGAGTAATGAAAAACTGTTTTTT.

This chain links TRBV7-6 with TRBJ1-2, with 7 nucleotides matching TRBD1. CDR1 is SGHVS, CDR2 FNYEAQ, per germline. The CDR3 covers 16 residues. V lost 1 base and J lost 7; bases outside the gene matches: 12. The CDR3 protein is CASSLVGRGTSGGYTF. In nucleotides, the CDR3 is TGTGCCAGCAGCTTAGTGGGCAGGGGGACGAGCGGTGGCTACACCTTC. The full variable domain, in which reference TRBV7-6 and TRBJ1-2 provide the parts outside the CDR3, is GAGVSQSPRYKVTKRGQDVALRCDPISGHVSLYWYRQALGQGPEFLTYFNYEAQQDKSGLPNDRFSAERPEGSISTLTIQRTEQRDSAMYRCASSLVGRGTSGGYTFGSGTRLTVV.

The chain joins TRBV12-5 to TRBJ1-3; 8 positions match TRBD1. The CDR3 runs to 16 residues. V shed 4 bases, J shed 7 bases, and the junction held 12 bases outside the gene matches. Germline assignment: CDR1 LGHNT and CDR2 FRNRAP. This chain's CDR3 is CASGSPRTGISNTIYF. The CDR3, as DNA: TGTGCTAGTGGTTCCCCCCGGACAGGGATCAGTAACACCATATATTTT.

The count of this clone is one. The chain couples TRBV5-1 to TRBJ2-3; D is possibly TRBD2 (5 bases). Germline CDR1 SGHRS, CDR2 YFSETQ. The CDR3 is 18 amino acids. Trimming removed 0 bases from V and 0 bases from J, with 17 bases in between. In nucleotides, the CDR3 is TGCGCCAGCAGCTTGGAGATTTGGGGAGACCCTAGCACAGATACGCAGTATTTT. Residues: CASSLEIWGDPSTDTQYF.

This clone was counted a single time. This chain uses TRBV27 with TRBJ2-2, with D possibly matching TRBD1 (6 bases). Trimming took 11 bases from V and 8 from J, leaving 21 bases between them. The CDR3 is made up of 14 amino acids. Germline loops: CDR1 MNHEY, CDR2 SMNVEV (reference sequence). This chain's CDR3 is CASGGTRGGGELFF. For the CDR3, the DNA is TGTGCCTCAGGTGGGACAAGGGGCGGGGGGGAGCTGTTTTTT.

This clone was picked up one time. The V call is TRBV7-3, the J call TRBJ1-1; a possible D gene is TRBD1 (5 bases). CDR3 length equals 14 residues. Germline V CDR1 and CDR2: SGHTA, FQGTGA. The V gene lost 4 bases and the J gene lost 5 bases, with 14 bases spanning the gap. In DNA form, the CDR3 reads TGTGCCAGCAGCTCTCAGGCGGGGGTAACTGAAGCTTTCTTT. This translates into CASSSQAGVTEAFF.

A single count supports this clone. The CDR3 nucleotides are TGCAGCGTTGAGGGACAGGGGTCCTACAATGAGCAGTTCTTC. Translating it yields CSVEGQGSYNEQFF. V gene TRBV29-1 combines with J gene TRBJ2-1; 10 positions match TRBD1. The V gene end was trimmed by 3 bases and the J gene end by 1 base; junction bases not matched to a gene: 0. CDR1 is SQVTM and CDR2 is ANQGSEA in the germline V gene. The CDR3 covers 14 residues.

The CDR3 nucleotides read TGTGCCAGCAGCTTAGGCGTGGCCCCACGGCGGGGGTTTACAGATACGCAGTATTTT. This encodes CASSLGVAPRRGFTDTQYF. The chain links TRBV5-4 to TRBJ2-3, with 7 nucleotides matching TRBD2. J was trimmed by 3 bases and V by 2 bases; bases with no gene match: 18. Looked up from germline, CDR1 is SGHNT and CDR2 is YYREEE (reference sequence). The length of the CDR3 is 19 residues. The full variable domain, rest sourced from reference TRBV5-4 and TRBJ2-3, is ETGVTQSPTHLIKTRGQQVTLRCSSQSGHNTVSWYQQALGQGPQFIFQYYREEENGRGNFPPRFSGLQFPNYSSELNVNALELDDSALYLCASSLGVAPRRGFTDTQYFGPGTRLTVL.

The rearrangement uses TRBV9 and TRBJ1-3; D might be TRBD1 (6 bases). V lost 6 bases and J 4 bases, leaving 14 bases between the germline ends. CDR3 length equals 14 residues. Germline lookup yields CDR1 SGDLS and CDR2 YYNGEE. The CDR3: CASIHQGLGNTIYF. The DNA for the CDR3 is TGTGCCAGCATCCATCAGGGGTTAGGAAACACCATATATTTT.

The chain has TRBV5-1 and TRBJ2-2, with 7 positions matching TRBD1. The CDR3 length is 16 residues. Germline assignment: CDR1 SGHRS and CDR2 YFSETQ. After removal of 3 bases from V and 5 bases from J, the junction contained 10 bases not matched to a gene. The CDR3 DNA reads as TGCGCCAGCAGCTCCCGACAGGGTGTCGAGACCGGGGAGCTGTTTTTT. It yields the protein CASSSRQGVETGELFF.

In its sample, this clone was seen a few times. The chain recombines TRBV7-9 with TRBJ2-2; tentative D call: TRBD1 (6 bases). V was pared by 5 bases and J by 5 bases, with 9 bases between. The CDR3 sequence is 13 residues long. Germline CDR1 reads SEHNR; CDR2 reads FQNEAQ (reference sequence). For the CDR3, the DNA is TGTGCCAGCAGCATACAGGGTACCGGGGAGCTGTTTTTT. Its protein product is CASSIQGTGELFF.

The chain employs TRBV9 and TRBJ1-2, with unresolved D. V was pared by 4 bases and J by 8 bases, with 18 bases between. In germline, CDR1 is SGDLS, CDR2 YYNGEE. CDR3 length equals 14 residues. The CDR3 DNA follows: TGTGCCAGCAGCCCTCCTCTTGAGGGCGGGGGCTACACCTTC. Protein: CASSPPLEGGGYTF.

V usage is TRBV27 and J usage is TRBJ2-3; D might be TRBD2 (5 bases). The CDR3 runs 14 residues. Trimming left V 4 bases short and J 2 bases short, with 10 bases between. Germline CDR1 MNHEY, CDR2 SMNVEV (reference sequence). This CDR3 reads CASSSPGTTDTQYF. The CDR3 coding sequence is TGTGCCAGCAGTTCTCCGGGAACCACAGATACGCAGTATTTT.

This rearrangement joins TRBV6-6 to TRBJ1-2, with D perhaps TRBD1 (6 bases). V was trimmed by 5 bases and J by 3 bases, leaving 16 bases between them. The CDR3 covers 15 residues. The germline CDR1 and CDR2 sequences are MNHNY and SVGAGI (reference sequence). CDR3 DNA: TGTGCCAGCAGTCCCGGGCAGGGGATCTACTATGGCTACACCTTC. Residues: CASSPGQGIYYGYTF.

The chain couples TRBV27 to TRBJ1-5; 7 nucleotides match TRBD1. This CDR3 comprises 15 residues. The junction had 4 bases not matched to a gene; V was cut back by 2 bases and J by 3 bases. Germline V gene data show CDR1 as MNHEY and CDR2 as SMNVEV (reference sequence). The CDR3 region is CASSLRQGINQPQHF. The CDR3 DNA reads TGTGCCAGCAGTTTAAGACAGGGAATCAATCAGCCCCAGCATTTT.

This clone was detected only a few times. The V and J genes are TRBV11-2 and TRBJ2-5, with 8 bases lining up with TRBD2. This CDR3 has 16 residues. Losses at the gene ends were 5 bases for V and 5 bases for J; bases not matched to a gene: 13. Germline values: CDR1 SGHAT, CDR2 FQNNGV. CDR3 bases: TGTGCCAGCAGCCTCCAGCGGGGGCAGGGGTGGGAGACCCAGTACTTC. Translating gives CASSLQRGQGWETQYF.